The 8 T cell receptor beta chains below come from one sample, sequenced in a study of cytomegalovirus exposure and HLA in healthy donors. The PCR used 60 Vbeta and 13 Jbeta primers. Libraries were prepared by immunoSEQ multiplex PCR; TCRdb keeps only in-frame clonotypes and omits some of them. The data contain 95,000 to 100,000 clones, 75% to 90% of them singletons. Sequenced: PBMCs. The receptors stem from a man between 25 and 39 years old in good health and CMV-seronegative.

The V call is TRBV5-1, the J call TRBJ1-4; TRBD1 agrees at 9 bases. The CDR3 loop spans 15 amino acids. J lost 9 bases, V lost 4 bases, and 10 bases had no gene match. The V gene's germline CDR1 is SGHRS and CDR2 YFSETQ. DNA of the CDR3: TGCGCCAGCAGCCAGAATCCCGGGACAGGGCAAAAACTGTTTTTT. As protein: CASSQNPGTGQKLFF.

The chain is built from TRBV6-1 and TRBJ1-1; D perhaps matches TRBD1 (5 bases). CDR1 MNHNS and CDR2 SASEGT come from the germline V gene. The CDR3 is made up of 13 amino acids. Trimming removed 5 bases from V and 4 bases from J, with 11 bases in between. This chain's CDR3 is CASSTEGFTEAFF. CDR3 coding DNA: TGTGCCAGCAGTACGGAGGGGTTCACTGAAGCTTTCTTT.

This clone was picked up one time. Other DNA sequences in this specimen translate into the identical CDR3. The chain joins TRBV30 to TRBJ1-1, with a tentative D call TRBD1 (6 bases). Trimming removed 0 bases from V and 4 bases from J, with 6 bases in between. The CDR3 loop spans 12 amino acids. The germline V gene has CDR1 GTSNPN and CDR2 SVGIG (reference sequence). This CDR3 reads CAWSVQGTEAFF. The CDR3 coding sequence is TGTGCCTGGAGTGTACAGGGCACTGAAGCTTTCTTT.

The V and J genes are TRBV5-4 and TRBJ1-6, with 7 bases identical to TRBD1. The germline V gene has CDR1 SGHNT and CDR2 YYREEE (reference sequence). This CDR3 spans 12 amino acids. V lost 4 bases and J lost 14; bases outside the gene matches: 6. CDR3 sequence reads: CASSIGTATLHF. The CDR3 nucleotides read TGTGCCAGCAGCATCGGGACAGCCACCCTCCACTTT.

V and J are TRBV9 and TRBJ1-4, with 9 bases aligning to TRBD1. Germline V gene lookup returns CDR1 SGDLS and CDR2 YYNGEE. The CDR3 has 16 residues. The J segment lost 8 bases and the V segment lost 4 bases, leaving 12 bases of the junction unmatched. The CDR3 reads CASSTTPGQGREKLFF. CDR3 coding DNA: TGTGCCAGCAGCACTACACCGGGACAGGGTAGAGAAAAACTGTTTTTT.

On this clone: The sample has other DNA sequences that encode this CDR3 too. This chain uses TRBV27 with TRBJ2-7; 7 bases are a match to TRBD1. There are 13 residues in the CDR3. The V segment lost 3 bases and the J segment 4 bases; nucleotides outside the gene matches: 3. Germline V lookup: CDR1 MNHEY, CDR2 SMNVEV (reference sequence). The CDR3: CASSFAGGYEQYF. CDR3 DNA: TGTGCCAGCAGTTTCGCAGGGGGATACGAGCAGTACTTC.

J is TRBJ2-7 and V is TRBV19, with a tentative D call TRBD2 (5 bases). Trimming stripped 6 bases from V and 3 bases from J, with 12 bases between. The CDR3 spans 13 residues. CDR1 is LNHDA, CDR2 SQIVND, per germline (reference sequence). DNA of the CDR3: TGTGCCAGTAGCCGGGAAGGTGTCTACGAGCAGTACTTC. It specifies CASSREGVYEQYF. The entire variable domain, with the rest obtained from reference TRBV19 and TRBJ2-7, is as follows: DGGITQSPKYLFRKEGQNVTLSCEQNLNHDAMYWYRQDPGQGLRLIYYSQIVNDFQKGDIAEGYSVSREKKESFPLTVTSAQKNPTAFYLCASSREGVYEQYFGPGTRLTVT.

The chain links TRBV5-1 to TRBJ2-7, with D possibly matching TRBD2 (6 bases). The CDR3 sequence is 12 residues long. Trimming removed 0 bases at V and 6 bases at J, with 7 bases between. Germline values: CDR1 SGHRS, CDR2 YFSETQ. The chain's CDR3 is CASSLGSGEQYF. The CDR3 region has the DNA TGCGCCAGCAGCTTGGGTAGCGGCGAGCAGTACTTC.